This TCR beta chain appears in the sequencing data of a study of T cell repertoires in cytomegalovirus infection. Points from the study as a whole: Cumulative public TCR beta family frequency identified CMV carriers with the relevant HLA. What dominated the ex vivo response were HLA-C-restricted CMV-specific TCR beta clonotypes.

Losses at the gene ends were 0 bases for V and 0 bases for J; bases not matched to a gene: 5. CDR1 and CDR2 (germline): SGHTA, FQGNSA. CDR3 length: 18 residues. This clonotype came up many times. Its target is unknown. Using its own MiXCR run on the reads, TCRdb lists one record per CDR3 protein. This sample carries roughly 130,000 distinct CDR3 sequences, 20% to 30% of them seen once, and the ten largest clones take roughly 35%. The specimen sequenced was PBMCs, sequenced either directly or after in vitro stimulation (not recorded which). The chain combines TRBV7-2 with TRBJ1-6; 7 nucleotides line up with TRBD1. This clonotype originated in a human donor in good health (CMV status not recorded). Some clones in this sample may be carry-over from other donors' samples. CDR3 nucleotide sequence: TGTGCCAGCAGCTTAGCCGGACAGGCGAGCTCCTATAATTCACCCCTCCACTTT. Amino acid sequence: CASSLAGQASSYNSPLHF. The whole variable domain, filled in from reference TRBV7-2 and TRBJ1-6, reads GAGVSQSPSNKVTEKGKDVELRCDPISGHTALYWYRQSLGQGLEFLIYFQGNSAPDKSGLPSDRFSAERTGGSVSTLTIQRTQQEDSAVYLCASSLAGQASSYNSPLHFGNGTRLTVT.